One sample yielded the 3 T cell receptor beta chains listed below, sequenced in a study of cytomegalovirus exposure and HLA in healthy donors. The PCR contained 60 Vbeta and 13 Jbeta primers. Libraries were prepared by immunoSEQ multiplex PCR; TCRdb keeps only in-frame clonotypes and omits some of them. Of about 170,000 clones listed, around 83% are singletons. The sequenced sample consisted of PBMCs. The receptors come from a man aged 30-40 years in good health and CMV-seropositive.

V is TRBV27 and J is TRBJ1-5; D is uncertain. The V end lost 5 bases, the J end lost 0 bases, and 17 bases lay between the germline ends. The CDR3 totals 17 residues. Germline V gives CDR1 MNHEY, CDR2 SMNVEV (reference sequence). CDR3 loop: CASSPGPDRYSNQPQHF. The CDR3 nucleotides read TGTGCCAGCAGTCCCGGTCCCGATCGATATAGCAATCAGCCCCAGCATTTT.

This clone came up a few times. J is TRBJ2-6 and V is TRBV11-2; a weak D match, TRBD1 (6 bases). Germline V gene sequence: CDR1 SGHAT, CDR2 FQNNGV. Trimming took 3 bases from V and 9 from J, leaving 15 bases between them. This CDR3 has 15 residues. The CDR3 sequence is CASSFAYWTDNVLTF. For the CDR3, the DNA is TGTGCCAGCAGCTTTGCTTATTGGACAGACAACGTCCTGACTTTC. Full variable domain (missing parts from reference TRBV11-2 and TRBJ2-6): EAGVAQSPRYKIIEKRQSVAFWCNPISGHATLYWYQQILGQGPKLLIQFQNNGVVDDSQLPKDRFSAERLKGVDSTLKIQPAKLEDSAVYLCASSFAYWTDNVLTFGAGSRLTVL.

This clone has only one observation. The V and J genes are TRBV18 and TRBJ1-1, with D hard to call. The V gene's germline CDR1 is KGHSH and CDR2 LQKENI. Between the trimmed V and J ends, which lost 6 bases and 3 bases, there was a span of 20 bases. This CDR3 spans 16 amino acids. The CDR3 DNA reads TGTGCCAGCTCCCAAATTCATCAGGTTTCGGACACTGAAGCTTTCTTT. This encodes CASSQIHQVSDTEAFF.